These 17 T cell receptor beta chains share one sample of origin, sequenced in a study of shared clonotypes between healthy human individuals. Produced via immunoSEQ multiplex PCR; TCRdb's table is partial and in-frame only. Found here are around 980,000 clones, approximately 80% of them singletons; the top ten hold under 0.8%. The sequenced sample consisted of memory CD4+ T cells from PBMCs. Noted subset: CD45RA-negative fraction. The receptors were gathered from a man aged 18 to 29 in good health. Some clones in this sample may be carry-over from other donors' samples.

J is TRBJ1-1 and V is TRBV28; 8 positions match TRBD1. V shed 6 bases, J shed 5 bases, and the junction held 5 bases outside the gene matches. Germline V gene lookup returns CDR1 MDHEN and CDR2 SYDVKM. The CDR3 runs 13 residues. CDR3 bases: TGTGCCAGCAGGTCGACAGGGGTAACTGAAGCTTTCTTT. It specifies CASRSTGVTEAFF.

This clone was counted only a few times. A junction end diverges from the germline sequence, so it may reflect a read error. The chain has TRBV30 and TRBJ1-2; tentatively, D is TRBD1 (6 bases). This CDR3 spans 12 amino acids. Per germline, CDR1 GTSNPN and CDR2 SVGIG (reference sequence). The CDR3 nucleotides read TGTGCCGGGAGGGGGGAGAACTATGGCTACACCTTC. As protein: CAGRGENYGYTF.

The chain has TRBV15 and TRBJ2-3; D may be TRBD2 (5 bases). Per germline, CDR1 LNHNV and CDR2 YYDKDF (reference sequence). V was cut by 0 bases and J by 6 bases, with 13 bases left in between. The CDR3 consists of 15 residues. CDR3 bases: TGTGCCACCAGCAGAGAGACTCGGGCGGGCGATACGCAGTATTTT. Translating gives CATSRETRAGDTQYF.

The chain joins TRBV4-2 to TRBJ2-1; 16 nucleotides line up with TRBD2. There are 17 residues in the CDR3. Germline values: CDR1 LGHNA, CDR2 YNFKEQ. The trim removed 4 bases at V and 9 bases at J, leaving 9 bases unmatched. The CDR3 DNA is TGTGCCAGCAGCCGAGCCGGGACTAGCGGGAGGGGTAGTGAGCAGTTCTTC. The encoded protein is CASSRAGTSGRGSEQFF.

The V and J genes are TRBV7-8 and TRBJ2-7, with D tentatively TRBD1 (6 bases). The germline V and J ends were trimmed by 4 bases and 9 bases, with 16 bases remaining between them. The CDR3 totals 13 residues. Germline V CDR1 and CDR2: SGHVS, FQNEAQ. The CDR3 spells CASSWGQGFWQYF. DNA for the CDR3: TGTGCCAGCAGCTGGGGGCAGGGGTTTTGGCAGTACTTC. Using reference TRBV7-8 and TRBJ2-7 for the parts outside the CDR3, the full variable domain is GAGVSQSPRYKVAKRGQDVALRCDPISGHVSLFWYQQALGQGPEFLTYFQNEAQLDKSGLPSDRFFAERPEGSVSTLKIQRTQQEDSAVYLCASSWGQGFWQYFGPGTRLTVT.

V is TRBV7-2 and J is TRBJ2-7; TRBD1 aligns across 10 bases. Germline V gene sequence: CDR1 SGHTA, CDR2 FQGNSA. V lost 7 bases, J lost 0 bases, and 6 bases stayed unmatched. This CDR3 has 15 amino acids. The CDR3: CASTFDRGLSYEQYF. The CDR3 DNA sequence: TGTGCCAGCACCTTTGACAGGGGGCTCTCCTACGAGCAGTACTTC.

The J gene is TRBJ2-2, the V gene TRBV6-5; D call uncertain. CDR3 length equals 15 residues. The germline V gene encodes CDR1 MNHEY and CDR2 SVGAGI. V lost 5 bases to trimming and J lost 6 bases, with 16 bases between them. Written as DNA, the CDR3 is TGTGCCAGCAGTCAATTGTCCGGACCTCCCGGGGAGCTGTTTTTT. Its protein product is CASSQLSGPPGELFF.

The CDR3 sequence is CARTRAGAYNEQFF. Written as DNA, the CDR3 is TGTGCCAGAACGCGAGCGGGAGCCTACAATGAGCAGTTCTTC. V and J are TRBV7-9 and TRBJ2-1; the match to TRBD2 covers 8 bases. The ends lost 9 bases at V and 2 bases at J; junction bases unmatched: 6. CDR1 is SEHNR and CDR2 is FQNEAQ in the germline V gene (reference sequence). The CDR3 totals 14 residues. Supplemented by reference TRBV7-9 and TRBJ2-1, the full variable domain reads DTGVSQNPRHKITKRGQNVTFRCDPISEHNRLYWYRQTLGQGPEFLTYFQNEAQLEKSRLLSDRFSAERPKGSFSTLEIQRTEQGDSAMYLCARTRAGAYNEQFFGPGTRLTVL.

CDR3 loop: CASSPSDRSVGYGYTF. DNA for the CDR3: TGTGCCAGCAGCCCGTCGGACAGGAGCGTGGGATATGGCTACACCTTC. The chain combines TRBV5-6 with TRBJ1-2; 7 bases map to TRBD1. The CDR3 is 16 residues long. The germline V gene has CDR1 SGHDT and CDR2 YYEEEE. Germline trimming cut 4 bases from V and 5 bases from J; bases unmatched to any gene: 14.

The chain is built from TRBV7-9 and TRBJ1-5, with D tentatively TRBD1 (5 bases). Per germline, CDR1 SEHNR and CDR2 FQNEAQ (reference sequence). The CDR3 consists of 14 residues. V was cut by 5 bases and J by 6 bases, with 14 bases left in between. CDR3: CASSPGTSGQPQHF. The CDR3 coding sequence is TGTGCCAGCAGCCCAGGGACTTCTGGTCAGCCCCAGCATTTT.

The gene calls are TRBV28 and TRBJ1-2, with TRBD1 as a possible D gene (5 bases). Trimming pared 8 bases from V and 4 bases from J, leaving 20 bases between. Germline values: CDR1 MDHEN, CDR2 SYDVKM. The CDR3 totals 15 residues. CDR3 DNA: TGTGCCAGCGGTGAGGCCCGGGGCCAGGCCTATGGCTACACCTTC. Protein: CASGEARGQAYGYTF.

This chain uses TRBV7-1 with TRBJ2-7; unclear D gene. TRBV7-1 is labeled an ORF, and its function is uncertain. V lost 4 bases, J lost 2 bases, and 9 bases lay in between. This CDR3 has 13 residues. The CDR3 nucleotides read TGTGCCAGCAGCTTAAGTCAGGCCTACGAGCAGTACTTC. It yields the protein CASSLSQAYEQYF.

This chain joins TRBV30 and TRBJ2-6; no firm D call. This CDR3 region has 15 residues. The V gene lost 3 bases and the J gene lost 4 bases, with 13 bases spanning the gap. Germline V gene lookup returns CDR1 GTSNPN and CDR2 SVGIG (reference sequence). Written as DNA, the CDR3 is TGTGCCTGGAGCTCTCTGGTCTCCGGGGCCAACGTCCTGACTTTC. Translation gives CAWSSLVSGANVLTF.

This clone was found many times. This rearrangement joins TRBV4-3 to TRBJ2-3; the D is unclear. The CDR3 sequence is 16 residues long. Germline V gives CDR1 LGHNA, CDR2 YSLEER. V lost 1 base, J lost 3 bases, and 14 bases lay in between. The CDR3 nucleotides read TGCGCCAGCAGCCAAGGTCGGAGTAAGAGGACAGATACGCAGTATTTT. Translation gives CASSQGRSKRTDTQYF.

This clone was counted between two and nine times. Additional DNA sequences in this sample encode the identical CDR3. The chain combines TRBV20-1 with TRBJ1-2, with TRBD1 matching 7 bases. The germline CDR1 and CDR2 sequences are DFQATT and SNEGSKA (reference sequence). J gave up 7 bases and V 6 bases, and 5 bases lay outside the gene matches. The length of the CDR3 is 11 residues. For the CDR3, the DNA is TGCAGTGCCAGACAGGGTTTTGGCTACACCTTC. It is translated as CSARQGFGYTF.

This clone was detected a few times. The CDR3 DNA sequence: TGTGCCAGCAGCGAACCACCTATGGGAGCCAAAAACATTCAGTACTTC. It codes for CASSEPPMGAKNIQYF. V gene TRBV11-2 combines with J gene TRBJ2-4; D unresolved. CDR3 size: 16 residues. Germline V gene data show CDR1 as SGHAT and CDR2 as FQNNGV. V lost 5 bases and J 0 bases, leaving 14 bases between the germline ends.

This clone was picked up a small number of times. As DNA, the CDR3 is TGTGCCAGCAGTGAAAACCGCGGCCAGGATGAAAAACTGTTTTTT. It encodes CASSENRGQDEKLFF. This sequence joins TRBV6-1 and TRBJ1-4; unclear D gene. Trimming cost V 2 bases and J 6 bases, with 13 bases left between them. CDR1 MNHNS and CDR2 SASEGT come from the germline V gene. This CDR3 comprises 15 residues.